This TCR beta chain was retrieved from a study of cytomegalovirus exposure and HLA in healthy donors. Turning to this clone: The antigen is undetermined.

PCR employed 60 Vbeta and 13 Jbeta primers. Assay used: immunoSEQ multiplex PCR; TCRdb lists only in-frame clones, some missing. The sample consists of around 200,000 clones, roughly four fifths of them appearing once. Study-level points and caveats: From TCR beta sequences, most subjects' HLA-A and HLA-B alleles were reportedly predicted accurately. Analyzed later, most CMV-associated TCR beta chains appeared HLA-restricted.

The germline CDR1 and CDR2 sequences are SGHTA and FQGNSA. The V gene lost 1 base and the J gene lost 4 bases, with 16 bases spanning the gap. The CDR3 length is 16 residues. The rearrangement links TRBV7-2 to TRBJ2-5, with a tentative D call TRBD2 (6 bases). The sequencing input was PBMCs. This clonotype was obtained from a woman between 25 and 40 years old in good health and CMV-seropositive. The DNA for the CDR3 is TGTGCCAGCAGCTTAGGGTTGGCGGGATTGGGAGAGACCCAGTACTTC. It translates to CASSLGLAGLGETQYF.